This T cell receptor (beta chain) emerged from a study of identical twins (dated by TCRdb to about 2016). With regard to the full study: To test whether fetal clonotypes persist, the study used deep sequencing on TCR alpha and beta repertoires from monozygotic twins, unrelated adults of various ages, and cord blood. Replicate twin experiments were performed at different times using different library preparation protocols to rule out contamination.

Every donor was a healthy Caucasian. The researchers also sequenced three unrelated adults who were not twins: a male aged 18 to 29, a male aged 50 to 59, and a female aged 50 to 59. Using Miltenyi CD45RO+ enrichment and human naive T-cell isolation kits, memory (CD45RO+) and naive T cells were isolated from PBMC. The CDR3 numbers 8 residues from cysteine through phenylalanine. Only the CDR3 region is kept as DNA, spanning 24 bases read in frame from base 1. CDR1 and CDR2, per the germline V gene (reference sequence), are DFQATT and SNEGSKA. This clonotype was found a few times. Its target antigen remains unknown. Base quality data are lacking; no much larger clone is found one base away. Receptors were amplified or captured by 5' RACE. Sequencing instrument: Illumina HiSeq 2000. A universal primer binding site was added through template switching, and the final cDNA carried a unique molecular identifier so that TCR cDNA molecules could be counted accurately. Specific primers in the conserved constant-segment region were used to synthesize first-strand cDNA for the TCR alpha and beta chains. To control for contamination, every cDNA library carried two barcodes: a SMART-Mk sample barcode plus Illumina barcodes. Two successive PCR steps introduced TruSeq adapter sequences along with Illumina sample barcodes. Sequencing of the TCR alpha and beta cDNA libraries was done on the Illumina HiSeq platform using custom primers. The authors processed their data as follows. Raw reads were processed with MiGEC to extract unique molecular identifiers, and MiXCR was used to determine CDR3 positions. For each individual, recombination models were inferred using an EM algorithm with the repgenHMM and IGoR tools. The analysis of shared clonotypes was done with the tcR package in R, with sharing normalized by the product of cloneset sizes. To study raw recombination free of thymic and clonal selection effects, out-of-frame nonproductive sequences were analyzed. TCRdb ran its own pipeline on the public reads, namely fastp trimming at Q25 and MiXCR clone calling, and kept in-frame beta chains. Every CDR3 protein is listed once, alongside the most common genes and DNA of its rows. The V and J calls were determined by TCRdb, not by the authors. The sample includes 350,000 to 400,000 distinct CDR3 sequences, with around 9.7% observed a single time. The top ten hold about 9.1% of the sample.

Findings and caveats that apply to the study as a whole: Zero-insertion analyses could be partly confounded by invariant T cells such as MAIT and iNKT, though diverse VJ usage argued against such confounding for most clonotypes. Compared with coincidental sharing between unrelated individuals, an excess of low generation-probability sequences was observed among out-of-frame TCR alpha sequences shared between twins. Because the same donors could not be followed over many years, the conclusions depended on cross-sectional statistical analysis. Abundant cord blood beta clonotypes had fewer insertions, young adult naive repertoires showed a similar but weaker trend, and memory repertoires showed no such trend. In beta out-of-frame sequences, excess twin sharing was weaker, because having fewer shared sequences lowered the signal-to-noise ratio. Out-of-frame TCR alpha sharing in monozygotic twins was systematically underestimated by recombination models, whereas sharing between unrelated individuals was in agreement with the recombination models.

The chain joins TRBV20-1 to TRBJ2-1; 6 matching bases give a weak D call of TRBD1. The clonotype comes from a woman aged 50 to 60 in good health. The sequenced material came from naive T cells sorted from blood. The sample's cell subset or site, from its label and the paper: cells isolated with a human naive T-cell isolation kit. The nucleotide sequence is TGCAGCGCAGGGGCCCCGTTCTTC. Its coded protein is CSAGAPFF.